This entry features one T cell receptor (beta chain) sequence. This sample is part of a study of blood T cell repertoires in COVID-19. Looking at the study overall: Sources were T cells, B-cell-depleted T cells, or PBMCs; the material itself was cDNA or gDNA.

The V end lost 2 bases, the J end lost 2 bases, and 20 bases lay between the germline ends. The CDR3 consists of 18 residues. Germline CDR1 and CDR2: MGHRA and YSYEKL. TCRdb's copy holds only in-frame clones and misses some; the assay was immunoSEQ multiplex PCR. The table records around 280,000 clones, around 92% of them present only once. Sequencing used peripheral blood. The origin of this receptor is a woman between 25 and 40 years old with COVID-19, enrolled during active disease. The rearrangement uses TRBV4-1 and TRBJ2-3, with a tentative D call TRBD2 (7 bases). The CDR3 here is CASSQSWVGGGYTDTQYF. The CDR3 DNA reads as TGCGCCAGCAGCCAATCGTGGGTGGGCGGGGGCTACACAGATACGCAGTATTTT.